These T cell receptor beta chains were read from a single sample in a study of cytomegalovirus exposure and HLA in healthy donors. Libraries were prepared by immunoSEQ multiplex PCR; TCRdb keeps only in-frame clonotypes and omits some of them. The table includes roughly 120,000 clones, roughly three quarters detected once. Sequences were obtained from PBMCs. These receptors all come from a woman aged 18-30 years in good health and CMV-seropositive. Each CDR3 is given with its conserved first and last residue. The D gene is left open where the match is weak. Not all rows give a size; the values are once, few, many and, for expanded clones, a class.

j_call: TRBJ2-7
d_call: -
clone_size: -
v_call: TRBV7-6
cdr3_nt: TGTGCCAGCAGCTTAGAGGCGGACTACGAGCAGTACTTC
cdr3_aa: CASSLEADYEQYF

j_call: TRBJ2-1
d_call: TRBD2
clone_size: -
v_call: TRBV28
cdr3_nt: TGTGCCAGCAGTCCTAGCGGGAGCGGTTACAATGAGCAGTTCTTC
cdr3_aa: CASSPSGSGYNEQFF

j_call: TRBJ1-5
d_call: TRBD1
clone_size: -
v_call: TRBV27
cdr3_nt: TGTGCCAGCAAAGCCGGGACAGGGGGAAGTCAGCCCCAGCATTTT
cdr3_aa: CASKAGTGGSQPQHF

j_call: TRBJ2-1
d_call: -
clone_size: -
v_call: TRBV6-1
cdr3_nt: TGTGCCAGCAGTGAAGCAATCCGGGACTTTGTAAGGAACTCCTACAATGAGCAGTTCTTC
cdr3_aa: CASSEAIRDFVRNSYNEQFF

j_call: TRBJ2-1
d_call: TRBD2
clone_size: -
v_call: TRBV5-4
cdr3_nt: TGTGCCAGCAGCTTGCGGTCTAGCGGCCCGCATGAGCAGTTCTTC
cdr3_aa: CASSLRSSGPHEQFF

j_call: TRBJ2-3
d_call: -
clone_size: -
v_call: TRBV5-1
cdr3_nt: TGCGCCAGCAGCTTGCAGGGGACAGATACGCAGTATTTT
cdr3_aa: CASSLQGTDTQYF

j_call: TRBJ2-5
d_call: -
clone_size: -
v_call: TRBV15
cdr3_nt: TGTGCCACCAGCGGAGGGCGGGGTTGGGGCCAAGAGACCCAGTACTTC
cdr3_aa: CATSGGRGWGQETQYF

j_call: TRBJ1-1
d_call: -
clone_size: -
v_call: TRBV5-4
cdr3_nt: TGTGCCAGCAGCTTGGTTCTCGGGAACACTGAAGCTTTCTTT
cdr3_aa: CASSLVLGNTEAFF

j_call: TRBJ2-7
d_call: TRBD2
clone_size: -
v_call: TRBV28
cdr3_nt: TGTGCCAGCAGTTTAGGGGGGACTACCTACGAGCAGTACTTC
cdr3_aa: CASSLGGTTYEQYF

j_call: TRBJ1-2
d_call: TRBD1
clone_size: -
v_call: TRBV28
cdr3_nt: TGTGCCAGCAGTGCATGGGACAGCCTTAACTATGGCTACACCTTC
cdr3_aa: CASSAWDSLNYGYTF

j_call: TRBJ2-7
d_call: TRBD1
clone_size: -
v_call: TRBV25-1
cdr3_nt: TGTGCCAGCAGCACCCGGACAGGGTATAACGAGCAGTACTTC
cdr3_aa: CASSTRTGYNEQYF

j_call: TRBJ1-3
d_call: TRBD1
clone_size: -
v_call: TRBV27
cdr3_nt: TGTGCCAGCAGTTTTACAGGGGAAGGAGGAAACACCATATATTTT
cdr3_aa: CASSFTGEGGNTIYF

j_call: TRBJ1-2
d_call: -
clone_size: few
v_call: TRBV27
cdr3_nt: TGTGCCAGCAGTTTTGGTGGAGCCAACTATGGCTACACCTTC
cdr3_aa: CASSFGGANYGYTF

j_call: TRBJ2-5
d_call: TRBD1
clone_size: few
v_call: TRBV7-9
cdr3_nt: TGTGCCAGCAGCGTCGGACAGGGAGAAGAGACCCAGTACTTC
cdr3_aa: CASSVGQGEETQYF

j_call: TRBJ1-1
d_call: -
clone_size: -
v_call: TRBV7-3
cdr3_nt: TGTGCCAGCAGCTTAGAGCGGAACACTGAAGCTTTCTTT
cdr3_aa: CASSLERNTEAFF

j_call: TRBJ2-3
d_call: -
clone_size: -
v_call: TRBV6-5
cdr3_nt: TGTGCCAGCAGGGGGGGATTGGGGGCAGATACGCAGTATTTT
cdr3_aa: CASRGGLGADTQYF

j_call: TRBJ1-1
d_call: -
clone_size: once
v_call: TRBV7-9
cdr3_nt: TGTGCCAGCAGCTTAGGAAGTAGCACTGAAGCTTTCTTT
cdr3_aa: CASSLGSSTEAFF

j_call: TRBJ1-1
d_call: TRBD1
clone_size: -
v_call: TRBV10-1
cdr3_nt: TGCGCCAGCAGTAAGTTCGGGACAGGGGACACTGAAGCTTTCTTT
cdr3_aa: CASSKFGTGDTEAFF

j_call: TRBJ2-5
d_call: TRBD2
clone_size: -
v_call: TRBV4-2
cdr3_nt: TGTGCCAGCAGCCCCTGGGGGGGAGTGGAAGAGACCCAGTACTTC
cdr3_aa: CASSPWGGVEETQYF

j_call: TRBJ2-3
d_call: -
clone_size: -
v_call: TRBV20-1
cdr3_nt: TGCAGTGCTAGAGACAGGGGCGACCAGTATTTT
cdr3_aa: CSARDRGDQYF

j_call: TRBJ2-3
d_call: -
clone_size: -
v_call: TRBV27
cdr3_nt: TGTGCCAGCAGTTCTGTCGGGATTTCCACAGATACGCAGTATTTT
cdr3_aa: CASSSVGISTDTQYF

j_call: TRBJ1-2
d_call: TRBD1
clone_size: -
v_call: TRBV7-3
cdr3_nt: TGTGCCAGCAGCTTAACGGCTACAGGGGGCTATGGCTACACCTTC
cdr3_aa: CASSLTATGGYGYTF

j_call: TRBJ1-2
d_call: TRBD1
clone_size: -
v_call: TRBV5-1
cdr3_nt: TGCGCCGGCCGAGGGGGCTCTCTCGCCTATGGCTACACCTTC
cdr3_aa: CAGRGGSLAYGYTF

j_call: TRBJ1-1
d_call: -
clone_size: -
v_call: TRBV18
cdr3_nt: TGTGCCAGCTCACCTGGACATCCTAAAGCTTTCTTT
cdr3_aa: CASSPGHPKAFF

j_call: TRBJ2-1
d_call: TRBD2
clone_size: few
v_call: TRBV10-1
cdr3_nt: TGCGCCTGGACTAGCATAACGGGGAATGAGCAGTTCTTC
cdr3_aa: CAWTSITGNEQFF

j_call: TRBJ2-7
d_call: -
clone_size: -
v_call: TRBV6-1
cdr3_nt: TGTGCCAGCAGCTGGGACTCCTCTACCGCCTACGAGCAGTACTTC
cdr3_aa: CASSWDSSTAYEQYF

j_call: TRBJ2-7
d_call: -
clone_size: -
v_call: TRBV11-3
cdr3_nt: TGTGCCAGCAGCTCCCTTGGCAGCGCCACCCCTTACGAGCAGTACTTC
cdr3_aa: CASSSLGSATPYEQYF

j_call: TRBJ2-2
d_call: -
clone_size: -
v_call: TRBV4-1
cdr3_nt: TGCGCCAGCAGCCGAGGGACATTGGGGGCGAACACCGGGGAGCTGTTTTTT
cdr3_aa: CASSRGTLGANTGELFF

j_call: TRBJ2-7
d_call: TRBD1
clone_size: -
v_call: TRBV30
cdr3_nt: TGTGCCTGGAGTCGAGGACAGGGGGTTTCCTACGAGCAGTACTTC
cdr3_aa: CAWSRGQGVSYEQYF

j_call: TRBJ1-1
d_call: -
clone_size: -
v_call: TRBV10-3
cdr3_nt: TGTGCCATCAGTGAGTCGCAGGGAATGAACACTGAAGCTTTCTTT
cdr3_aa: CAISESQGMNTEAFF

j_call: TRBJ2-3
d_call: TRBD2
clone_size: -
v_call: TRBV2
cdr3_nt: TGTGCCAGCCTGCGGGAGTCGAACACAGATACGCAGTATTTT
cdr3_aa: CASLRESNTDTQYF

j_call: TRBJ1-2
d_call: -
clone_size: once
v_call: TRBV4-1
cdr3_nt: TGCGCCAGCAGCCAAGATGACAGGAACTATGGCTACACCTTC
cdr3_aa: CASSQDDRNYGYTF

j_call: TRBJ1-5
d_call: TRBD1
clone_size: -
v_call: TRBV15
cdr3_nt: TGTGCCACCAGCAAGACAACAGGGGGGAGACAGCCCCAGCATTTT
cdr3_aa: CATSKTTGGRQPQHF

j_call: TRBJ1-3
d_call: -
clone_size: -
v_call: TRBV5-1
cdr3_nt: TGCGCCAGCAGCGAAGGGGCCAGGGGAAGTGGAAACACCATATATTTT
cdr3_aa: CASSEGARGSGNTIYF

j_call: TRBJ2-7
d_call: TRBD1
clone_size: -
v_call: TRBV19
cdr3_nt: TGTGCCAGTAGTATAGATGGGACAGTCTACGAGCAGTACTTC
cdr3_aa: CASSIDGTVYEQYF

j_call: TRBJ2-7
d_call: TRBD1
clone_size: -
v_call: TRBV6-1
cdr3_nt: TGTGCCAGCATAGGGACAGGGGGCACCTACGAGCAGTACTTC
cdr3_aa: CASIGTGGTYEQYF

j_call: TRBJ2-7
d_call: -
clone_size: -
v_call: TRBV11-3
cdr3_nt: TGTGCCAGCAGCCCAGTATCTAGCTCCTACGAGCAGTACTTC
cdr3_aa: CASSPVSSSYEQYF

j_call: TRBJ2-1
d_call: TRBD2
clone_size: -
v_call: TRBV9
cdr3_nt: TGTGCCAGCACTTTGGGACTAGCGAGTGGAAATGAGCAGTTCTTC
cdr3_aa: CASTLGLASGNEQFF

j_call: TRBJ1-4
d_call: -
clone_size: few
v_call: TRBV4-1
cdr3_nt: TGCGCCAGCAGCCAAGAAGAGGCAACTAATGAAAAACTGTTTTTT
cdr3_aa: CASSQEEATNEKLFF

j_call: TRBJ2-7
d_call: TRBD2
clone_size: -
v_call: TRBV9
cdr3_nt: TGTGCCAGCAGCGTAGGGGCTCGCGGGACTAGCGATGCCCTCAGGGGTTACGAGCAGTACTTC
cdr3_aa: CASSVGARGTSDALRGYEQYF

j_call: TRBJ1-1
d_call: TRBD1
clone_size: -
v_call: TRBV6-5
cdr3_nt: TGTGCCAGCAGTCAGGACAGGGGAGCTGAAGCTTTCTTT
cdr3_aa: CASSQDRGAEAFF

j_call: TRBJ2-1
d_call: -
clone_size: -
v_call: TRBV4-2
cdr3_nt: TGTGCCAGCAGAGAAGCGGCTACCTCTTACAATGAGCAGTTCTTC
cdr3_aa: CASREAATSYNEQFF

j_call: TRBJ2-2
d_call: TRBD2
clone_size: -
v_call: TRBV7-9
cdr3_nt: TGTGCCAGCGAACTAGCGCCGAACACCGGGGAGCTGTTTTTT
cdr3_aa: CASELAPNTGELFF